The next 12 T cell receptor beta chains were all read from a single sample in a study of cytomegalovirus exposure and HLA in healthy donors (dated by TCRdb to the late 2010s). The library relied on the immunoSEQ multiplex PCR assay. The multiplex PCR relied on a mix of 60 forward primers for TCR Vbeta segments and 13 reverse primers for TCR Jbeta segments. The table was pulled from immuneACCESS by TCRdb, which kept in-frame rearrangements only. Such tables lose some clones; where checked, under half of the loss comes from unresolved V genes, and the rest has no known cause. In this sample's table one finds fewer than 150,000 clones. The ten largest clonotypes hold 1.5% to 2.5% of the sample. Sequenced material: PBMCs. The receptors come from a woman in her sixties in good health and CMV-seronegative.

The rearrangement links TRBV27 to TRBJ2-5; tentatively, D is TRBD1 (7 bases). Per germline, CDR1 MNHEY and CDR2 SMNVEV (reference sequence). The CDR3 runs to 13 residues. With 6 bases removed from V and 12 bases from J, the gap between germline ends came to 20 bases. The CDR3 spells CASSLGGKQGKYF. CDR3 in DNA: TGTGCCAGCAGCCTCGGGGGCAAACAGGGGAAGTACTTC.

V gene TRBV7-3 combines with J gene TRBJ1-1, with 8 bases fitting TRBD1. The CDR3 has 15 residues. V gave up 5 bases and J gave up 0 bases; unmatched junction bases: 5. Germline CDR1 SGHTA, CDR2 FQGTGA. CDR3 region: CASSPGQGMNTEAFF. DNA of the CDR3: TGTGCCAGCAGCCCCGGACAGGGAATGAACACTGAAGCTTTCTTT.

CDR3 protein: CASSLEAGATDTQYF. The CDR3, as DNA: TGTGCCAGCAGCCTGGAAGCGGGAGCCACAGATACGCAGTATTTT. The chain recombines TRBV2 with TRBJ2-3; 8 bases fit TRBD2. The V and J ends lost 6 bases and 2 bases, in that order; junction bases with no gene match: 7. Germline CDR1 and CDR2: SNHLY and FYNNEI. The CDR3 has 15 amino acids.

The chain combines TRBV6-5 with TRBJ2-7; D is unresolved. Trimming shortened V by 11 bases and J by 4 bases, and 6 bases separated the two germline ends. Germline values: CDR1 MNHEY, CDR2 SVGAGI. There are 9 residues in the CDR3. The CDR3 DNA sequence: TGTGCCGGGCTTTACGAGCAGTACTTC. It is translated as CAGLYEQYF.

This rearrangement joins TRBV2 to TRBJ1-1; D call uncertain. V was pared by 4 bases and J by 0 bases, with 12 bases between. Germline CDR1 SNHLY, CDR2 FYNNEI. This CDR3 is built from 15 residues. The CDR3 reads CASSVQPSLNTEAFF. The CDR3 nucleotides are TGTGCCAGCAGTGTACAGCCTTCTTTGAACACTGAAGCTTTCTTT. The full variable domain, rest sourced from reference TRBV2 and TRBJ1-1, is EPEVTQTPSHQVTQMGQEVILRCVPISNHLYFYWYRQILGQKVEFLVSFYNNEISEKSEIFDDQFSVERPDGSNFTLKIRSTKLEDSAMYFCASSVQPSLNTEAFFGQGTRLTVV.

The chain recombines TRBV7-8 with TRBJ2-2; 8 positions agree with TRBD1. The CDR3 consists of 13 residues. Germline CDR1 SGHVS, CDR2 FQNEAQ. V trimming: 5 bases; J trimming: 6 bases; junction bases outside the gene matches: 2. CDR3 nucleotide sequence: TGTGCCAGCAGCCCGGACAGGGCCGGGGAGCTGTTTTTT. Translated, it gives CASSPDRAGELFF.

The chain is built from TRBV5-1 and TRBJ2-7; tentatively, D is TRBD1 (5 bases). Trimming stripped 0 bases from V and 4 bases from J, with 11 bases between. Germline values: CDR1 SGHRS, CDR2 YFSETQ. The CDR3 is 14 amino acids. The CDR3 DNA is TGCGCCAGCAGCTTGGGGACATCAGCATACGAGCAGTACTTC. It encodes CASSLGTSAYEQYF.

The J gene is TRBJ1-4, the V gene TRBV6-4; 7 nucleotides agree with TRBD1. The CDR3 contains 16 residues. CDR1 and CDR2 (germline): MRHNA, SNTAGT. V shed 2 bases and J 7 bases; nucleotides not matched to a gene: 10. CDR3 loop: CASSDPTGKEGEKLFF. Written as DNA, the CDR3 is TGTGCCAGCAGTGACCCGACAGGGAAAGAGGGTGAAAAACTGTTTTTT.

The rearrangement joins TRBV4-1 to TRBJ1-1, with 7 bases aligning to TRBD1. CDR1 is MGHRA and CDR2 is YSYEKL in the germline V gene. The CDR3 loop spans 15 amino acids. V shed 4 bases and J 3 bases; nucleotides not matched to a gene: 8. The DNA of the CDR3 is TGCGCCAGCAGCCGAGGACAGGCGACTTACACTGAAGCTTTCTTT. Its protein is CASSRGQATYTEAFF.

CDR3 DNA: TGTGCCATCAGTGAGTCGAGGACAGCCGGAGGAGAGACCCAGTACTTC. This codes for CAISESRTAGGETQYF. The V gene is TRBV10-3, the J gene TRBJ2-5, with a weak D call TRBD1 (6 bases). V was cut by 0 bases and J by 4 bases, with 15 bases left in between. Germline lookup yields CDR1 ENHRY and CDR2 SYGVKD. The CDR3 is made up of 16 amino acids.

This chain uses TRBV10-3 with TRBJ1-3; D may be TRBD1 (5 bases). The V gene's germline CDR1 is ENHRY and CDR2 SYGVKD. The CDR3 covers 16 residues. The ends were cut back, 0 bases at V and 0 bases at J, with 9 bases in the middle. This CDR3 is CAISESTEGSGNTIYF. The CDR3 region has the DNA TGTGCCATCAGTGAGTCGACAGAAGGCTCTGGAAACACCATATATTTT.

The chain couples TRBV23-1 to TRBJ2-2; TRBD2 aligns across 10 bases. TRBV23-1 is classed as an ORF, of uncertain function. The J segment lost 1 base and the V segment lost 4 bases, leaving 3 bases of the junction unmatched. This CDR3 spans 16 amino acids. The CDR3 protein is CASSRGLAENTGELFF. The CDR3 DNA follows: TGCGCCAGCAGTCGAGGACTAGCGGAGAACACCGGGGAGCTGTTTTTT.